The present T cell receptor (beta chain) was sequenced within a study of radiotherapy plus CTLA-4 blockade in lung cancer (dated by TCRdb to the late 2010s). Background for the entire study: Among the enrolled patients, around 17% had an objective response, and less than 40% reached disease control. Summary of the overall study and its limitations: After treatment with radiotherapy and ipilimumab, TCR clones that originated in tumors expanded in peripheral blood. Early dynamic changes in blood T cell clones, together with increased serum interferon-beta after radiation, were reported as the strongest predictors of response.

Concerning this clone itself: Its binding antigen is unknown. One base away there is no much larger clone; base qualities are not given.

Focal radiation therapy combined with CTLA-4 blockade (ipilimumab) was tested in patients with chemo-refractory metastatic non-small-cell lung cancer. Preparation of the library involved the immunoSEQ multiplex PCR assay. TCRdb re-hosts the immuneACCESS table, in-frame sequences only. Its copies lack some clones; in the studies checked, an unresolved V gene accounts for under half of them, and the cause for the rest is not known. The sample data list 120,000 or so clones, and 65% to 85% of these were observed just once. The ten largest clonotypes hold roughly 5% of the sample. Spanning cysteine to phenylalanine, the CDR3 consists of 16 amino acids. The read is trimmed to its CDR3 DNA, 48 bases read in frame from base 1. CDR1 MDHEN and CDR2 SYDVKM were looked up in the germline V gene. The junction shows trimming of 7 bases on V and 7 bases on J, plus 23 bases between the germline ends.

The input for sequencing was peripheral blood, taken from a patient treated with radiotherapy plus ipilimumab. This TCR came from a human donor with non-small cell lung cancer who had a partial response to radiotherapy plus ipilimumab. The rearrangement combines TRBV28 with TRBJ1-5; the D gene is not confidently resolved. Here is the DNA: TGTGCCAGCACCCCACTGGACCGCCCGGGGAACCAGCCCCAGCATTTT. The resulting protein is CASTPLDRPGNQPQHF.